This T cell receptor beta chain was identified in a study of blood T cell repertoires in COVID-19. Study summary: Material from acute and convalescent COVID-19 was sourced from the United States, Italy and Spain.

A single count supports this clone. Trimming removed 6 bases from V and 2 bases from J, with 11 bases in between. The CDR3 covers 15 residues. Germline V gives CDR1 MNHNY, CDR2 SVGAGI (reference sequence). Individuals aged roughly 18 to 90 years were recruited from 24 US areas. Participants had their cohort set by participant-reported clinical history. Per the original data handling: Using reference gene primer amplification, nucleated cell counts were estimated. The protocol was immunoSEQ multiplex PCR, while the TCRdb copy is restricted to in-frame clones and leaves out a portion. The D gene and trimming were derived from the DNA, and the V and J assignments and clone size from that table. Of approximately 260,000 clones listed, roughly 81% are singletons.

This sequence was found in a woman aged 45-65 years who had been exposed to COVID-19. V gene TRBV6-6 combines with J gene TRBJ1-6; tentatively, D is TRBD1 (6 bases). Input material: PBMCs or T cells enriched from blood (not recorded which). The CDR3 nucleotides are TGTGCCAGCAGGCGGGGGGACACCTATAATTCACCCCTCCACTTT. This gives the protein CASRRGDTYNSPLHF.